A single sample is the source of the 14 T cell receptor beta chains below, sequenced in a study of blood T cell repertoires in COVID-19. Only in-frame clones appear in the TCRdb table, and some are missing; sequencing was by immunoSEQ multiplex PCR. Among around 100,000 clones listed, more than 85% were seen once. The sequenced sample was peripheral blood. The origin of the receptors is a human donor in a cohort sampled during active COVID-19.

The chain links TRBV7-9 to TRBJ2-7; 7 bases line up with TRBD1. Trimming removed 5 bases from V and 3 bases from J; junction bases left unmatched: 13. CDR3 length: 16 amino acids. Germline CDR1 SEHNR, CDR2 FQNEAQ (reference sequence). The CDR3 region has the DNA TGTGCCAGCAGCGGGTGGGCTACAGGGGCAGTCTACGAGCAGTACTTC. It encodes CASSGWATGAVYEQYF.

The chain has TRBV4-3 and TRBJ2-7; weak D call: TRBD1 (5 bases). The CDR3 sequence is 13 residues long. Germline CDR1 reads LGHNA; CDR2 reads YSLEER. V dropped 1 base and J dropped 1 base, with 5 bases sitting between them. The DNA for the CDR3 is TGCGCCAGCAGCCAAGCAGGGTCCTACGAGCAGTACTTC. It translates to CASSQAGSYEQYF.

This chain uses TRBV11-2 with TRBJ2-7; 12 positions match TRBD2. V shed 6 bases and J 2 bases; nucleotides not matched to a gene: 2. The CDR3 runs to 14 residues. CDR1 and CDR2 (germline): SGHAT, FQNNGV. This CDR3 is CASSSSGGAYEQYF. The CDR3 DNA is TGTGCCAGCAGTTCTAGCGGGGGGGCCTACGAGCAGTACTTC.

The rearrangement uses TRBV6-6 and TRBJ2-3; no clear D. Germline CDR1 reads MNHNY; CDR2 reads SVGAGI (reference sequence). Trimming took 5 bases from V and 2 from J, leaving 14 bases between them. This CDR3 has 15 amino acids. As DNA, the CDR3 is TGTGCCAGCAGTCCGATATCGAGTATCACAGATACGCAGTATTTT. It specifies CASSPISSITDTQYF.

The rearrangement uses TRBV4-3 and TRBJ1-1, with D unclear. From germline, CDR1 is LGHNA and CDR2 YSLEER. V lost 1 base and J lost 0, with 9 bases in between. CDR3 size: 15 residues. CDR3 DNA sequence: TGCGCCAGCAGCCAAGGAGGAGGATTGAACACTGAAGCTTTCTTT. It is translated as CASSQGGGLNTEAFF.

The J gene is TRBJ2-3, the V gene TRBV4-1; 7 positions agree with TRBD1. The germline V gene has CDR1 MGHRA and CDR2 YSYEKL. The CDR3 runs 15 residues. The J segment lost 3 bases and the V segment lost 4 bases, leaving 7 bases of the junction unmatched. CDR3 in amino acids: CASSRDRVATDTQYF. The DNA for the CDR3 is TGCGCCAGCAGCCGTGACAGGGTAGCGACAGATACGCAGTATTTT.

This clone was counted once. This chain connects TRBV18 to TRBJ1-1; 7 bases map to TRBD1. Trimming removed 6 bases from V and 4 bases from J; junction bases left unmatched: 11. This CDR3 spans 15 amino acids. The germline gives CDR1 KGHSH, CDR2 LQKENI. The CDR3 nucleotides read TGTGCCAGCTCCGAACAAAACGGACAGGTCACTGAAGCTTTCTTT. This encodes CASSEQNGQVTEAFF.

This chain links TRBV2 with TRBJ2-1; maybe TRBD2 (6 bases). Germline V gives CDR1 SNHLY, CDR2 FYNNEI. This CDR3 contains 13 residues. Trimming stripped 4 bases from V and 5 bases from J, with 9 bases between. The CDR3 region has the DNA TGTGCCAGCAGTGTTCGGAGGGACAATGAGCAGTTCTTC. Protein sequence: CASSVRRDNEQFF.

Remarks on this clone: Other DNA sequences within the sample encode an identical CDR3. The rearrangement links TRBV6-2 or TRBV6-3 to TRBJ2-1; D gene ambiguous. V was cut by 0 bases and J by 7 bases, with 4 bases left in between. The germline V gene encodes CDR1 MNHEY and CDR2 SVGEGT. This CDR3 is 12 amino acids long. Written as DNA, the CDR3 is TGTGCCAGCAGTTACTCTCGGAATGAGCAGTTCTTC. Translating gives CASSYSRNEQFF.

V is TRBV7-2 and J is TRBJ2-1; possibly TRBD2 for D (6 bases). Germline V gives CDR1 SGHTA, CDR2 FQGNSA. CDR3 length: 14 residues. Trimming cost V 0 bases and J 9 bases, with 12 bases left between them. CDR3: CASSLAGGSSEQFF. As DNA, the CDR3 is TGTGCCAGCAGCTTAGCGGGAGGATCTAGTGAGCAGTTCTTC. The whole variable domain, filled in from reference TRBV7-2 and TRBJ2-1, reads GAGVSQSPSNKVTEKGKDVELRCDPISGHTALYWYRQSLGQGLEFLIYFQGNSAPDKSGLPSDRFSAERTGGSVSTLTIQRTQQEDSAVYLCASSLAGGSSEQFFGPGTRLTVL.

The CDR3 coding sequence is TGTGCCAGTAGTATCCGAACGGTGGAGGATAATTCACCCCTCCACTTT. It specifies CASSIRTVEDNSPLHF. The chain carries TRBV19 and TRBJ1-6; D is unclear. Germline loops: CDR1 LNHDA, CDR2 SQIVND (reference sequence). V lost 3 bases to trimming and J lost 5 bases, with 14 bases between them. This CDR3 region has 16 residues.

This chain uses TRBV6-5 with TRBJ2-7; 7 nucleotides align to TRBD1. With 6 bases clipped from V and 4 bases from J, the junction kept 9 bases outside the gene matches. Germline V gene data show CDR1 as MNHEY and CDR2 as SVGAGI. The length of the CDR3 is 14 residues. CDR3 amino acids: CASSVTQGDYEQYV. DNA of the CDR3: TGTGCCAGCAGCGTAACCCAGGGGGATTACGAGCAGTACGTC.

This clone occurred a few times. The chain is built from TRBV7-9 and TRBJ1-1; D remains ambiguous. V was trimmed by 9 bases and J by 0 bases, leaving 11 bases between them. Germline V gene data show CDR1 as SEHNR and CDR2 as FQNEAQ (reference sequence). This CDR3 region has 13 residues. CDR3 loop: CASSSNLNTEAFF. The CDR3 DNA reads as TGTGCCAGTTCTTCTAACTTGAACACTGAAGCTTTCTTT.

The CDR3 DNA is TGTGCCAGCAGCTTAGGAGCGTGGTACCCCCAGGACACAATCTACGAGCAGTACTTC. Its protein product is CASSLGAWYPQDTIYEQYF. The genes are TRBV7-9 and TRBJ2-7; perhaps TRBD1 as D (5 bases). Germline V gene data show CDR1 as SEHNR and CDR2 as FQNEAQ (reference sequence). The CDR3 loop spans 19 amino acids. V gave up 1 base and J gave up 3 bases, with 25 bases separating them.